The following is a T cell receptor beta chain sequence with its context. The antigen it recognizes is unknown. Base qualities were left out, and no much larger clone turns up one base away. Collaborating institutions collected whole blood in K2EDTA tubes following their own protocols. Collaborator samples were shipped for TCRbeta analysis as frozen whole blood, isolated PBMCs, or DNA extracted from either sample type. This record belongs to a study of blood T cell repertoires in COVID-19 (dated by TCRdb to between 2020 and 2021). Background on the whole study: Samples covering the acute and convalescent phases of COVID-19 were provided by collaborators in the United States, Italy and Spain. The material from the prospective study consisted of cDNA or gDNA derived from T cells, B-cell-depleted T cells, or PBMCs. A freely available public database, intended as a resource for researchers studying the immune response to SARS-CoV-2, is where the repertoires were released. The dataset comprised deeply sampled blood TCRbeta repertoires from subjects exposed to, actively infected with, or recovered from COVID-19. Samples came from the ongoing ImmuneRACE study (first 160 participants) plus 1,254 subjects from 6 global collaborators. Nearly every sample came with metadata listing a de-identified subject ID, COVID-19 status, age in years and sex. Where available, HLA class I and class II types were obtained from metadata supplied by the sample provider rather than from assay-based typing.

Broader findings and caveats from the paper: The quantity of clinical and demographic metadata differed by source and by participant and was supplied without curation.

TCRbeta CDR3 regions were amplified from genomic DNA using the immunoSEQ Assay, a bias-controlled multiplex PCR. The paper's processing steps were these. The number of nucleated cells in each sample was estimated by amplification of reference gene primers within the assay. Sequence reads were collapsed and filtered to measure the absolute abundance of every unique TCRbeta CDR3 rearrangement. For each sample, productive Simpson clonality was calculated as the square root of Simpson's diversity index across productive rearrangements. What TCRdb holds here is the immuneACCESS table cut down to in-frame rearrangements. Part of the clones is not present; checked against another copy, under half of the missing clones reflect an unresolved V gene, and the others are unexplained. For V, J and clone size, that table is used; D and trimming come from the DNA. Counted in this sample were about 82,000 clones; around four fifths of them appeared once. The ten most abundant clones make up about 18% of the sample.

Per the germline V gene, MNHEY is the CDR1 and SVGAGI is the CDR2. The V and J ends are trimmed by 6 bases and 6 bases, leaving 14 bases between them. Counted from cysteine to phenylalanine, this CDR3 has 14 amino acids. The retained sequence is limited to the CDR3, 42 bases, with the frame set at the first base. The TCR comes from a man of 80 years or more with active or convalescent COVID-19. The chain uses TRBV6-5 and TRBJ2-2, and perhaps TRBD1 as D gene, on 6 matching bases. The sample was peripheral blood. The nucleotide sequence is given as TGTGCCAGCAGAGAGCCAGGGGCCGCCGGGGAGCTGTTTTTT. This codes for CASREPGAAGELFF.